This TCR beta chain was captured by sequencing in a study of shared clonotypes between healthy human individuals. In this sample, this clone turned up once. Trimming pared 5 bases from V and 4 bases from J, leaving 10 bases between. The CDR3 contains 12 residues. Here immunoSEQ multiplex PCR was the method, and the copy in TCRdb shows in-frame clones only, minus some. The table includes around 200,000 clones, 85% to 95% detected once. Sequencing was performed on naive CD4+ T cells sorted from blood. Subset specified: CD45RA+ positively selected. The J gene is TRBJ2-7, the V gene TRBV5-3, with D tentatively TRBD1 (6 bases). TRBV5-3 is placed among ORFs of uncertain function. This receptor was taken from a woman between 25 and 40 years old in good health. Here the CDR3 DNA reads TGTGCCAGAAGTACAGGGTTGTACGAGCAGTACTTC. Encoded protein: CARSTGLYEQYF.